A selection of T cell receptor beta chains follows, all from one sample in a study of blood T cell repertoires in COVID-19. Repertoires were generated with immunoSEQ multiplex PCR, while TCRdb's copy carries only in-frame clones and drops some. The sample records about 280,000 clones, less than 85% being singletons. What was sequenced was PBMCs or T cells enriched from blood (not recorded which). These TCRs come from a woman between 45 and 60 years old who had recovered from COVID-19. Each CDR3 is given with its conserved first and last residue. D genes are given only for firm matches. Not all rows give a size; the values are once, few, many and, for expanded clones, a class.

D gene: TRBD2
V gene: TRBV28
J gene: TRBJ2-7
clone size: -
CDR3 DNA: TGTGCCAGCAGATCCGGGACTAGCCGTCACGAGCAGTACTTC
CDR3 protein: CASRSGTSRHEQYF

D gene: -
V gene: TRBV27
J gene: TRBJ2-4
clone size: -
CDR3 DNA: TGTGCCAGCAGTTTTACAATAGCCAAAAACATTCAGTACTTC
CDR3 protein: CASSFTIAKNIQYF

D gene: TRBD2
V gene: TRBV4-3
J gene: TRBJ2-3
clone size: -
CDR3 DNA: TGCGCCAGCAGCCAGGGACTAGCGGGTCTAATGGATACGCAGTATTTT
CDR3 protein: CASSQGLAGLMDTQYF

D gene: -
V gene: TRBV9
J gene: TRBJ2-1
clone size: -
CDR3 DNA: TGTGCCAGCAGCGTAGAGTCCCCTAGGGAGCAGTTCTTC
CDR3 protein: CASSVESPREQFF

D gene: TRBD1
V gene: TRBV5-8
J gene: TRBJ1-5
clone size: -
CDR3 DNA: TGTGCCAGCAGCTTGGGGACAGGGGTCGATCAGCCCCAGCATTTT
CDR3 protein: CASSLGTGVDQPQHF

D gene: -
V gene: TRBV2
J gene: TRBJ1-1
clone size: -
CDR3 DNA: TGTGCCAGCAGGAGGAGCACTGAAGCTTTCTTT
CDR3 protein: CASRRSTEAFF

D gene: TRBD2
V gene: TRBV18
J gene: TRBJ2-7
clone size: -
CDR3 DNA: TGTGCCAGCTCACGTACGACTAGCGGTAACTCCTACGAGCAGTACTTC
CDR3 protein: CASSRTTSGNSYEQYF

D gene: TRBD1
V gene: TRBV11-2
J gene: TRBJ2-1
clone size: -
CDR3 DNA: TGTGCCAGCAGCTTAACAGGGGGGCCCCACAATGAGCAGTTCTTC
CDR3 protein: CASSLTGGPHNEQFF

D gene: TRBD1
V gene: TRBV30
J gene: TRBJ1-5
clone size: once
CDR3 DNA: TGTGCCTGGAGTGCGGGGACAGGGGTAAGTCAGCCCCAGCATTTT
CDR3 protein: CAWSAGTGVSQPQHF

D gene: -
V gene: TRBV7-2
J gene: TRBJ1-2
clone size: -
CDR3 DNA: TGTGCCAGCAGCTCACAGGGAAGTGGATCCTATGGCTACACCTTC
CDR3 protein: CASSSQGSGSYGYTF

D gene: TRBD1
V gene: TRBV5-1
J gene: TRBJ1-4
clone size: -
CDR3 DNA: TGCGCCAGCAGCTTAGGGGGCGAGGCCGGTGAAAAACTGTTTTTT
CDR3 protein: CASSLGGEAGEKLFF

D gene: -
V gene: TRBV6-5
J gene: TRBJ2-1
clone size: -
CDR3 DNA: TGTGCCAGCAGCCCAGCGCTGAGTGATGAGCAGTTCTTC
CDR3 protein: CASSPALSDEQFF

D gene: -
V gene: TRBV7-3
J gene: TRBJ1-6
clone size: once
CDR3 DNA: TGTGCCAGCAGCTTACAGGGGCCTAATTCACCCCTCCACTTT
CDR3 protein: CASSLQGPNSPLHF

D gene: TRBD1
V gene: TRBV10-1
J gene: TRBJ2-3
clone size: -
CDR3 DNA: TGCGCCAGTTCTCTGGACAGGGGGACGCAGTATTTT
CDR3 protein: CASSLDRGTQYF

D gene: -
V gene: TRBV27
J gene: TRBJ1-6
clone size: -
CDR3 DNA: TGTGCCACCCGGGAAGGGAGCTCCTATAATTCACCCCTCCACTTT
CDR3 protein: CATREGSSYNSPLHF

D gene: TRBD1
V gene: TRBV7-2
J gene: TRBJ1-1
clone size: -
CDR3 DNA: TGTGCCAGCAGCTATAGGACAGGAGGTTTAGGACGGCCAAACACTGAAGCTTTCTTT
CDR3 protein: CASSYRTGGLGRPNTEAFF

D gene: TRBD1
V gene: TRBV9
J gene: TRBJ1-1
clone size: -
CDR3 DNA: TGTGCCAGCAGCCCGTGGGACAGCATACACACTGAAGCTTTCTTT
CDR3 protein: CASSPWDSIHTEAFF

D gene: TRBD1
V gene: TRBV27
J gene: TRBJ1-2
clone size: -
CDR3 DNA: TGTGCCAGCAGCCCCGACAGGGACTATGGCTACACCTTC
CDR3 protein: CASSPDRDYGYTF

D gene: TRBD1
V gene: TRBV10-3
J gene: TRBJ2-3
clone size: -
CDR3 DNA: TGTGCCATCAGAGGGACAGGAACTAGCACAGATACGCAGTATTTT
CDR3 protein: CAIRGTGTSTDTQYF

D gene: TRBD1
V gene: TRBV20-1
J gene: TRBJ2-7
clone size: -
CDR3 DNA: TGCAGTGCTAGTGACAGGGGATCAGCTCTGGACGAGCAGTACTTC
CDR3 protein: CSASDRGSALDEQYF